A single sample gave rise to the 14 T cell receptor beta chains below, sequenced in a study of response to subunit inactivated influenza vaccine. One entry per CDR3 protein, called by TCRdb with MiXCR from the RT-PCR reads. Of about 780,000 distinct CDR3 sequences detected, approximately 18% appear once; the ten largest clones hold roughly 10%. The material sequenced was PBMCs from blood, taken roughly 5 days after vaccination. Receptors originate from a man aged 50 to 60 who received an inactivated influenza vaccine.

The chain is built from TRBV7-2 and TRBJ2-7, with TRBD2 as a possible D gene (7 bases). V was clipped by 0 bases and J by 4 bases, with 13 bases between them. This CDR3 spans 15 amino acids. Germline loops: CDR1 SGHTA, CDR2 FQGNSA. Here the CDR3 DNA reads TGTGCCAGCAGCTTAGCGGCTAGCGGACAGTACGAGCAGTACTTC. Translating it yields CASSLAASGQYEQYF.

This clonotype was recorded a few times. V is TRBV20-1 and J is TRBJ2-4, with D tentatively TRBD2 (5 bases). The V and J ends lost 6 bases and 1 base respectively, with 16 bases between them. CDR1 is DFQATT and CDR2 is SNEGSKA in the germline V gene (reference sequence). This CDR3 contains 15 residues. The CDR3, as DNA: TGCAGTGCACCAAGCAGGCGGGTGGCCAAAAACATTCAGTACTTC. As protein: CSAPSRRVAKNIQYF.

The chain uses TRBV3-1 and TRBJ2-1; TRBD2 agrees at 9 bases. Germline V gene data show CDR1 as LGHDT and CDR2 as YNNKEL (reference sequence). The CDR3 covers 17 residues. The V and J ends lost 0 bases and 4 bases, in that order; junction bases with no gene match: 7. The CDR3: CASSQDYATSGYNEQFF. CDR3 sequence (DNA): TGTGCCAGCAGCCAAGATTACGCGACTAGCGGATACAATGAGCAGTTCTTC.

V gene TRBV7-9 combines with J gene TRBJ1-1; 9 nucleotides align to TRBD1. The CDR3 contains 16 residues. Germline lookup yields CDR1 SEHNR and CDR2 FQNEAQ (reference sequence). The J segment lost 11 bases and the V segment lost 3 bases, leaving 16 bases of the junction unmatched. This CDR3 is CASSLGSRTGEGSAFF. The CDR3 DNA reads TGTGCCAGCAGCTTGGGGTCAAGGACAGGGGAAGGCTCGGCTTTCTTT.

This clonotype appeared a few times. The CDR3 loop reads CASSKYQTGGQETQYF. In nucleotides, the CDR3 is TGTGCCAGCAGCAAGTACCAAACCGGCGGACAAGAGACCCAGTACTTC. The gene calls are TRBV21-1 and TRBJ2-5. TRBV21-1 is a pseudogene segment. The CDR3 sequence is 16 residues long.

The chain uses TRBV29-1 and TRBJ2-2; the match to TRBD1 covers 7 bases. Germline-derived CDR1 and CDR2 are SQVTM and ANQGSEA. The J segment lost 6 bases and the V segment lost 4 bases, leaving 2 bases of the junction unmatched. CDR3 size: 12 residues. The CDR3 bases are TGCAGCGTTGCCGGACAGGCCGGGGAGCTGTTTTTT. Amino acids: CSVAGQAGELFF.

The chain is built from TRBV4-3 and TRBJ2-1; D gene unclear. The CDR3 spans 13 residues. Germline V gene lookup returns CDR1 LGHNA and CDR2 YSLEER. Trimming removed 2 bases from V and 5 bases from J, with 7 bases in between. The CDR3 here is CASSQLGDNEQFF. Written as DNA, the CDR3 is TGCGCCAGCAGCCAATTAGGTGACAATGAGCAGTTCTTC.

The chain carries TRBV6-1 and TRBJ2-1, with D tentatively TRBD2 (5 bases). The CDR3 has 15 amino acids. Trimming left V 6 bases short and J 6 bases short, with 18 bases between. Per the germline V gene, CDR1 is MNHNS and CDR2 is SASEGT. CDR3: CASSRLAWAGNEQFF. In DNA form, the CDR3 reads TGTGCCAGCAGCCGATTGGCCTGGGCGGGCAATGAGCAGTTCTTC.

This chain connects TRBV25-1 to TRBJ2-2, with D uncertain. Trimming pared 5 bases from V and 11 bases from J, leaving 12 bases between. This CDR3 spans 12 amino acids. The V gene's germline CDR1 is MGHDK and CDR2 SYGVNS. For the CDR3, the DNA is TGTGCCAGCAGTTCCGGGTTCGGAGAGCTGTTTTTT. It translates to CASSSGFGELFF.

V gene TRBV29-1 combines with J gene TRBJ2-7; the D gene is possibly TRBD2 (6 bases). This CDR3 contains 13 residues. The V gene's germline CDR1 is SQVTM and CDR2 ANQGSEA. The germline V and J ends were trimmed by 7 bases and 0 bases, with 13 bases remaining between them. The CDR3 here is CSAYRDSSYEQYF. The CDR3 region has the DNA TGCAGCGCTTACCGGGACTCCTCCTACGAGCAGTACTTC.

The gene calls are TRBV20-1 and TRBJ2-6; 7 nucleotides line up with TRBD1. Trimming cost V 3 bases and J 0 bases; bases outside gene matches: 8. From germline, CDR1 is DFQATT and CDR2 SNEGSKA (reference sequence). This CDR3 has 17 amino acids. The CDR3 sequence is CSARAATGFSGANVLTF. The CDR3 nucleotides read TGCAGTGCTAGGGCGGCGACAGGGTTCTCTGGGGCCAACGTCCTGACTTTC.

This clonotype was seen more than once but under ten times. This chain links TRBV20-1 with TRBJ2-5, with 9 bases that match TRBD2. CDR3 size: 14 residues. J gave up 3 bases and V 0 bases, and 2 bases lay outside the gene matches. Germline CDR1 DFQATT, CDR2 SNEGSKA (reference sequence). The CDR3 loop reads CSAREASGEETQYF. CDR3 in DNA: TGCAGTGCTAGAGAGGCTAGCGGGGAAGAGACCCAGTACTTC.

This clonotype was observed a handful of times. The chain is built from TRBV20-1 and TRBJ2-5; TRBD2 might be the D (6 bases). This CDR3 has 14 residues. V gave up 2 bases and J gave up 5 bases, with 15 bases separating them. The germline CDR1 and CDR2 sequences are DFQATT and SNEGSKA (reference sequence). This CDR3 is CSARKDPGGETQYF. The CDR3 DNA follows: TGCAGTGCTAGAAAAGACCCTGGGGGGGAGACCCAGTACTTC.

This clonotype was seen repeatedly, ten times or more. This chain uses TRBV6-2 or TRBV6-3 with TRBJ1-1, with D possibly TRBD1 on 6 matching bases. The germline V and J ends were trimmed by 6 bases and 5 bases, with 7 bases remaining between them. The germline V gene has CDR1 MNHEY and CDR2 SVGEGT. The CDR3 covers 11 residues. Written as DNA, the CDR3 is TGTGCCAGCAGGCAGGGGACTGAAGCTTTCTTT. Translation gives CASRQGTEAFF.